A single sample is the source of the 7 T cell receptor beta chains below, sequenced in a study of shared clonotypes between healthy human individuals. Measured with immunoSEQ multiplex PCR; TCRdb has only the in-frame clones, and not every one. The sample shows more than 2 million clones, 85% to 95% of them seen only once. The naive CD8 population came from CD45RO-negative cells selected for CCR7, without terminally differentiated effector memory CD45RA+ cells. The sequenced sample was naive CD8+ T cells from PBMCs. These receptors were collected from a man aged 18 to 30 in good health. Some clones in this sample may be carry-over from other donors' samples.

The chain is built from TRBV5-1 and TRBJ1-2; TRBD1 might be the D (5 bases). Trimming cost V 4 bases and J 6 bases, with 13 bases left between them. This CDR3 region has 13 residues. Germline V CDR1 and CDR2: SGHRS, YFSETQ. The CDR3 region is CASSPRVSDGYTF. The CDR3 coding sequence is TGCGCCAGCAGCCCCAGGGTGTCTGATGGCTACACCTTC.

The table lists this clone with a count of one. The chain recombines TRBV28 with TRBJ1-2, with a weak D call TRBD1 (6 bases). There are 12 residues in the CDR3. Trimming cost V 3 bases and J 6 bases, with 8 bases left between them. CDR1 MDHEN and CDR2 SYDVKM come from the germline V gene. The CDR3, as DNA: TGTGCCAGCAGTTTGGGGGACAATGGCTACACCTTC. This translates into CASSLGDNGYTF.

The V and J genes are TRBV5-1 and TRBJ2-2; D is possibly TRBD2 (6 bases). The CDR3 has 16 residues. V dropped 0 bases and J dropped 2 bases, with 11 bases sitting between them. Germline CDR1 reads SGHRS; CDR2 reads YFSETQ. CDR3 loop: CASSLVGTFNTGELFF. CDR3 coding DNA: TGCGCCAGCAGCTTGGTTGGGACTTTTAACACCGGGGAGCTGTTTTTT. Looking up the rest from reference TRBV5-1 and TRBJ2-2 gives the full variable domain: KAGVTQTPRYLIKTRGQQVTLSCSPISGHRSVSWYQQTPGQGLQFLFEYFSETQRNKGNFPGRFSGRQFSNSRSEMNVSTLELGDSALYLCASSLVGTFNTGELFFGEGSRLTVL.

The chain is built from TRBV6-1 and TRBJ1-5; D remains unclear. The germline gives CDR1 MNHNS, CDR2 SASEGT. The CDR3 extends over 15 amino acids. V was trimmed by 5 bases and J by 0 bases, leaving 11 bases between them. CDR3 residues: CASSSSGFSNQPQHF. The CDR3 region has the DNA TGTGCCAGCAGTTCGTCGGGCTTTAGCAATCAGCCCCAGCATTTT.

The chain has TRBV27 and TRBJ2-1, with 10 bases lining up with TRBD2. J was trimmed by 5 bases and V by 11 bases; bases with no gene match: 6. This CDR3 is 13 amino acids long. The germline CDR1 and CDR2 sequences are MNHEY and SMNVEV (reference sequence). The CDR3 DNA follows: TGTGCCGCGGGGCTAGCGGGGGACAATGAGCAGTTCTTC. The encoded protein is CAAGLAGDNEQFF.

This chain links TRBV5-4 with TRBJ2-7, with 7 bases lining up with TRBD2. Per germline, CDR1 SGHNT and CDR2 YYREEE (reference sequence). J gave up 5 bases and V 1 base, and 12 bases lay outside the gene matches. The CDR3 spans 16 residues. CDR3 residues: CASSLLGGRADNEQYF. CDR3 nucleotide sequence: TGTGCCAGCAGCTTGTTGGGTGGGAGGGCCGATAACGAGCAGTACTTC. The variable domain in full, completed from reference TRBV5-4 and TRBJ2-7, reads ETGVTQSPTHLIKTRGQQVTLRCSSQSGHNTVSWYQQALGQGPQFIFQYYREEENGRGNFPPRFSGLQFPNYSSELNVNALELDDSALYLCASSLLGGRADNEQYFGPGTRLTVT.

This chain connects TRBV2 to TRBJ2-3, with D hard to call. Trimming took 1 base from V and 4 from J, leaving 12 bases between them. Germline loops: CDR1 SNHLY, CDR2 FYNNEI. The CDR3 runs to 15 residues. CDR3 DNA: TGTGCCAGCAGTGAAGTCACCGGAAGGGCAGATACGCAGTATTTT. Translation: CASSEVTGRADTQYF.